A selection of T cell receptor beta chains follows, all from one sample in a study of shared clonotypes between healthy human individuals. Data came from immunoSEQ multiplex PCR; TCRdb stores just in-frame clones and leaves some out. This table holds over a million clones, around 97% found once. What was sequenced was naive CD4+ T cells sorted from blood. Receptors were obtained from a man younger than 40 in good health. Each CDR3 is given with its conserved first and last residue. The order of the fields is J gene, V gene, D gene, clone size, CDR3 DNA, CDR3 protein. D genes are given only for firm matches. The size entry is marked missing in some rows and otherwise reads once, few, many or a size class.

TRBJ2-3 TRBV14 - - TGTGCCAGCAGCCACCTGATCGCGGCTACGCAGTATTTT CASSHLIAATQYF
TRBJ1-1 TRBV25-1 TRBD1 few TGTGCCAGCAGAGGACAGGGGGCGGGGACTGAAGCTTTCTTT CASRGQGAGTEAFF
TRBJ1-2 TRBV9 - - TGTGCCAGCAGCTCCCGGGCCGGGGACTATGGCTACACCTTC CASSSRAGDYGYTF
TRBJ2-3 TRBV10-3 TRBD2 - TGTGCCATCAGTGACTATGGGACTAGCGGGAGCCAAAGCACAGATACGCAGTATTTT CAISDYGTSGSQSTDTQYF
TRBJ2-5 TRBV11-3 TRBD1 - TGTGCCAGAACCCCGGGACAGGGGGAGACCCAGTACTTC CARTPGQGETQYF
TRBJ2-7 TRBV4-2 TRBD2 - TGTGCCAGCAGCTTGGGACTAGCGGGAGCCTACGAGCAGTACTTC CASSLGLAGAYEQYF
TRBJ2-7 TRBV2 - - TGTGCCAGCAGTGATGACAGGAACTACGAGCAGTACTTC CASSDDRNYEQYF
TRBJ2-5 TRBV5-4 - - TGTGCCAGCAGCTTGAACACCGGACCCAGCCAAGAGACCCAGTACTTC CASSLNTGPSQETQYF
TRBJ2-1 TRBV30 TRBD2 - TGTGCCTGGAGTGGGGCTAGCGGGAGGGCCATTTCCTACAATGAGCAGTTCTTC CAWSGASGRAISYNEQFF
TRBJ2-3 TRBV2 - - TGTGCCAGCAGTAAGGGTATCGGCACAGATACGCAGTATTTT CASSKGIGTDTQYF
TRBJ1-5 TRBV6-1 - - TGTGCCAGCAGGACAGGAAACAATCAGCCCCAGCATTTT CASRTGNNQPQHF
TRBJ2-7 TRBV27 TRBD1 - TGTGCCAGCAGTTTACACAGGGGTGACGAGCAGTACTTC CASSLHRGDEQYF
TRBJ1-2 TRBV11-2 TRBD1 - TGTGCCAGCAGTCGGACAGGGGACTATGGCTACACCTTC CASSRTGDYGYTF
TRBJ2-1 TRBV10-3 TRBD1 - TGTGCCATCAGTGACAGGGACAGTAGCTCCTACAATGAGCAGTTCTTC CAISDRDSSSYNEQFF
TRBJ2-7 TRBV11-2 TRBD2 - TGTGCCAGCAGCTTAGGGTTCCTAGCGGGACGTTACGAGCAGTACTTC CASSLGFLAGRYEQYF
TRBJ1-2 TRBV6-1 - - TGTGCCAGCAGCGACCTACTAATTGGCTACACCTTC CASSDLLIGYTF
TRBJ2-6 TRBV5-6 - - TGTGCCAGCAGCTTGACGGGAGCTGGGGCCAACGTCCTGACTTTC CASSLTGAGANVLTF
TRBJ2-1 TRBV7-8 TRBD2 - TGTGCCAGCAGCTTTTCGCGGGAGGGTCTCTACAATGAGCAGTTCTTC CASSFSREGLYNEQFF
TRBJ2-1 TRBV14 - - TGTGCCAGCAGCCAAGACATTGTGGGTGGGGAGCAGTTCTTC CASSQDIVGGEQFF
TRBJ2-7 TRBV7-2 - few TGTGCCAGCAGCCCTCGGAGCCGTTCCCAATGGAACGAGCAGTACTTC CASSPRSRSQWNEQYF
TRBJ2-2 TRBV14 - - TGTGCCAGCAGCCAAGAGGACGGTACCGGGGAGCTGTTTTTT CASSQEDGTGELFF
TRBJ1-2 TRBV29-1 TRBD1 once TGCAGCGCGGGGGACAGCTATGGCTACACCTTC CSAGDSYGYTF
TRBJ2-7 TRBV19 TRBD2 - TGTGCCAGTAGTATCCGAACGGGACTAGCGGGAGGTGGCGAGCAGTACTTC CASSIRTGLAGGGEQYF
TRBJ2-3 TRBV7-9 - - TGTGCCAGCAGAACCTCAACCTTCAGGGGTGCCGGCACAGATACGCAGTATTTT CASRTSTFRGAGTDTQYF
TRBJ2-1 TRBV7-9 TRBD2 - TGTGCCAGCAGCCCAGCGGGAGTGGCGGGCAATGAGCAGTTCTTC CASSPAGVAGNEQFF
TRBJ2-3 TRBV7-9 TRBD1 - TGTGCCAGCAGCGACGGGACAGGACCCACAGATACGCAGTATTTT CASSDGTGPTDTQYF
TRBJ2-5 TRBV7-8 - - TGTGCCAGCAGCACCCGCCTTGGGATTAACCAAGAGACCCAGTACTTC CASSTRLGINQETQYF
TRBJ2-7 TRBV15 - - TGTGCCACCAGCAGAGATAGTGCTCTGAAATACGAGCAGTACTTC CATSRDSALKYEQYF
TRBJ2-7 TRBV27 - - TGTGCCAGCAGTTTAACGGTTAGCAGCGAGCAGTACTTC CASSLTVSSEQYF
TRBJ1-1 TRBV29-1 - - TGCAGCGTTAAATTGACGAACACTGAAGCTTTCTTT CSVKLTNTEAFF
TRBJ1-5 TRBV2 - - TGTGCCAGCAGTGGGCCCGATAGCAATCAGCCCCAGCATTTT CASSGPDSNQPQHF
TRBJ2-2 TRBV18 - - TGTGCCAGCTCACCTCCTGGGCTGAACACCGGGGAGCTGTTTTTT CASSPPGLNTGELFF
TRBJ1-4 TRBV6-1 - - TGTGCCAGCAGTGACAGTCCCGCTGGAGAAAAACTGTTTTTT CASSDSPAGEKLFF
TRBJ2-1 TRBV7-8 TRBD2 - TGTGCTACCAGCTTTTTAGCGGGAGTGTTTAATGAGCAGTTCTTC CATSFLAGVFNEQFF
TRBJ2-7 TRBV18 - - TGTGCCAGCTCAGCCAACAGGGGAGGAAACGAGCAGTACTTC CASSANRGGNEQYF
TRBJ1-2 TRBV7-6 TRBD1 - TGTGCCAGCAGCCTTGGACAGGGGGGGATATATGGCTACACCTTC CASSLGQGGIYGYTF
TRBJ2-2 TRBV10-3 - once TGTGCCATCAGTGAGTCGACCTGGAGGACGGGGAACACCGGGGAGCTGTTTTTT CAISESTWRTGNTGELFF
TRBJ1-1 TRBV5-1 TRBD1 - TGCGCCAGCAGCTTGCCGGGACAGGGATGGGACACTGAAGCTTTCTTT CASSLPGQGWDTEAFF
TRBJ2-1 TRBV5-3 TRBD2 - TGTGCCAGAAGCTTGCCTAGCGGGATATACAATGAGCAGTTCTTC CARSLPSGIYNEQFF
TRBJ2-7 TRBV7-7 - - TGTGCCAGCAGCGTGGCAGGTTCGGGCTCCTACGAGCAGTACTTC CASSVAGSGSYEQYF
TRBJ2-7 TRBV19 - - TGTGCCAGTACCATGGGGCAGGGAGAGACCTACGAGCAGTACTTC CASTMGQGETYEQYF
TRBJ2-2 TRBV18 - once TGTGCCAGCTCACCACGGGGGGCCGCGAACACCGGGGAGCTGTTTTTT CASSPRGAANTGELFF
TRBJ2-3 TRBV7-9 - - TGTGCCAGCAGCCCTGGGGTGGGTTTCACAGATACGCAGTATTTT CASSPGVGFTDTQYF
TRBJ1-1 TRBV29-1 TRBD1 - TGCAGCGTTCAATATGCCGGGACAGGGGGTTTCACTGAAGCTTTCTTT CSVQYAGTGGFTEAFF
TRBJ2-7 TRBV15 - - TGTGCCACCAGCAGAGATCTAAGGGCAGACTACGAGCAGTACTTC CATSRDLRADYEQYF
TRBJ2-6 TRBV6-5 TRBD1 - TGTGCCAGTGGACAGGGATCTGCTGGGGCCAACGTCCTGACTTTC CASGQGSAGANVLTF